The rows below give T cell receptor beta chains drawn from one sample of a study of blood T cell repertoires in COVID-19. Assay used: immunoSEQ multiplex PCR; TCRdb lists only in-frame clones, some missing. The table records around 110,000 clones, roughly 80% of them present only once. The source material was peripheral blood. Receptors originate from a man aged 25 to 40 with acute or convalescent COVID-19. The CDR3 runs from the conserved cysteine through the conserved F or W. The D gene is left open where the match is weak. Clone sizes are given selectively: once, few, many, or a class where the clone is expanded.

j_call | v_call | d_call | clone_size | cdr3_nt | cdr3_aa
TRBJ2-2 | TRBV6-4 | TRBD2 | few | TGTGCCAGCAGTGACTCAGCGGGGGGGCCCGGGGAGCTGTTTTTT | CASSDSAGGPGELFF
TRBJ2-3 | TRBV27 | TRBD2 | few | TGTGCCAGCAATAGCGGGAGTAAGACAGATACGCAGTATTTT | CASNSGSKTDTQYF
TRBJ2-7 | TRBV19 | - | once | TGTGCCAGTAGTATAAGTCGGGGGTTCTCCTACGAGCAGTACTTC | CASSISRGFSYEQYF
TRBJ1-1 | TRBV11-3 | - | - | TGTGCCAGCAGCCCAACCGGAGGGGAGAACACTGAAGCTTTCTTT | CASSPTGGENTEAFF
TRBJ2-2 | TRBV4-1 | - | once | TGCGCCAGCAGCCAAATGGGGGGGCGGGAAACCGGGGAGCTGTTTTTT | CASSQMGGRETGELFF
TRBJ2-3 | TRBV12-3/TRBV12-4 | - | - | TGTGCCAGCAGTGCGTCCTTCCCAGATACGCAGTATTTT | CASSASFPDTQYF
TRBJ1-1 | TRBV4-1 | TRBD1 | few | TGCGCCAGCAGCCAGCGACAGGGCGGGGGGCACGCTGAAGCTTTCTTT | CASSQRQGGGHAEAFF
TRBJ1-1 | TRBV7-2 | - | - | TGTGCCAGCACCCTACGGGGTGAAGCTTTCTTT | CASTLRGEAFF
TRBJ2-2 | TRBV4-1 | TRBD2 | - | TGCGCCAGCAGCCCGACTAGCGGGAGAAACACCGGGGAGCTGTTTTTT | CASSPTSGRNTGELFF
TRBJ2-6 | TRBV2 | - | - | TGTGCCAGCACGTCTGGGGCCAACGTCCTGACTTTC | CASTSGANVLTF
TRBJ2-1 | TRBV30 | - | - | TGTGCCTGGAGTATTAACAGGCACCCCTACAATGAGCAGTTCTTC | CAWSINRHPYNEQFF
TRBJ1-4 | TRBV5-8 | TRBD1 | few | TGTGCCAGCAACATCCACCGGGACAGGGAAAGTGAAAAACTGTTTTTT | CASNIHRDRESEKLFF
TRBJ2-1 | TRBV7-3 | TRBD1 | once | TGTGCCAGCAGCCCGTCGGACAGGCACAATGAGCAGTTCTTC | CASSPSDRHNEQFF
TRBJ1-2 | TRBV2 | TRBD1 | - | TGTGCCAGCAGTGAAGTCTTAGGAGGGCAGGGGGAGAGCTATGGCTACACCTTC | CASSEVLGGQGESYGYTF
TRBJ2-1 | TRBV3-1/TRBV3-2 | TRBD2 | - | TGTGCCAGCAGCGGCCCGGGACTAGCGGGAGGGGGGTACTACAATGAGCAGTTCTTC | CASSGPGLAGGGYYNEQFF
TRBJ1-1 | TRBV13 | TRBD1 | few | TGTGCCAGCAGCTTACCAGGGGGGAACACTGAAGCTTTCTTT | CASSLPGGNTEAFF
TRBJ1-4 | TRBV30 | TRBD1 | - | TGTGCCTGGATAAGGACAGGGGGCCTGCCTAATGAAAAACTGTTTTTT | CAWIRTGGLPNEKLFF
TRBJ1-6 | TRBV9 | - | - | TGTGCCAGCAGCGCAAGGGACACCAGGCTCTCCTATAATTCACCCCTCCACTTT | CASSARDTRLSYNSPLHF
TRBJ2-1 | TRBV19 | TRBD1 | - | TGTGCCAGTAGTATGGACAGGGCCTTCTACAATGAGCAGTTCTTC | CASSMDRAFYNEQFF
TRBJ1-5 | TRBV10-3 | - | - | TGTGCCATCAGTGAGTGGGACGGGAGAAGCAATCAGCCCCAGCATTTT | CAISEWDGRSNQPQHF
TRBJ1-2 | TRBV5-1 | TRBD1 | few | TGCGCCAGCAGCTTGGCGGGACAGTATGGCTACACCTTC | CASSLAGQYGYTF
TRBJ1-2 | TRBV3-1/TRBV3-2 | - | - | TGTGCCAGCAGCCACTCTGACACTTCCTATGGCTACACCTTC | CASSHSDTSYGYTF
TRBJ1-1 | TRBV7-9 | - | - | TGTGCCAGCAGCTCCGGAGGGTCGAACACTGAAGCTTTCTTT | CASSSGGSNTEAFF
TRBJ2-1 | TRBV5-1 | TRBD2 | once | TGCGCCAGCAGCTTGAGGACTAGCGGGAGGTACAATGAGCAGTTCTTC | CASSLRTSGRYNEQFF
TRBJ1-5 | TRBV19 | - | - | TGTGCCAGTAGCCCACAGGGACCGAATCAGCCCCAGCATTTT | CASSPQGPNQPQHF
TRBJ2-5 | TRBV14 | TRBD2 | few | TGTGCCAGCAGCCCCTACAGTGGACTAGCGCCTCAAGAGACCCAGTACTTC | CASSPYSGLAPQETQYF
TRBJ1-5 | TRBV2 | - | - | TGTGCCAGCAGTGAAAGGAGACCCAATCAGCCCCAGCATTTT | CASSERRPNQPQHF
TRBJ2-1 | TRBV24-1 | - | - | TGTGCCACCAGTGTTAGATCTGAGCAGTTCTTC | CATSVRSEQFF
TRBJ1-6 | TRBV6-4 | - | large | TGTGCCAGCAGTGACTCGGCCGACTGGAATTCACCCCTCCACTTT | CASSDSADWNSPLHF
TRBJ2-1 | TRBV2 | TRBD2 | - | TGTGCCAGCGGGGATCGCCTAGCGGGGATCAATGAGCAGTTCTTC | CASGDRLAGINEQFF
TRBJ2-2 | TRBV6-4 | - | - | TGTGCCAGCAGTGTCAGGGCGTCCGGGGAGCTGTTTTTT | CASSVRASGELFF
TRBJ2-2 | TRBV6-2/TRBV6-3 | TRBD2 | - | TGTGCCAGCAGTTACTCTGCGGGGGGGCCGAACACCGGGGAGCTGTTTTTT | CASSYSAGGPNTGELFF
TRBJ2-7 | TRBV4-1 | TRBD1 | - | TGCGCCAGCAGCCGAAGTCTCGGGACAGGGAATAACGAGCAGTACTTC | CASSRSLGTGNNEQYF
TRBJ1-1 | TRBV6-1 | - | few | TGTGCCAGCAGTGAAGAGGCAGGTGGAGCTTTCTTT | CASSEEAGGAFF
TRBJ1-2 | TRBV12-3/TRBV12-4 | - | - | TGTGCCAGCAGCCGCACAGGGCATGGCGGCTACACCTTC | CASSRTGHGGYTF
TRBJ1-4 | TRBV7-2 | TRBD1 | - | TGTGCCAGCAGCTTAGCACGGACAGGGGTCGAGGATGAAAAACTGTTTTTT | CASSLARTGVEDEKLFF
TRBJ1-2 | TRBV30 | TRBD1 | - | TGTGCCTGGAGTGTAAAGGGGGCCGGTGGCTACACCTTC | CAWSVKGAGGYTF
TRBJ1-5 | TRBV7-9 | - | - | TGTGCCAGCAGCTGGGGGGGGACGAGGCAGCCCCAGCATTTT | CASSWGGTRQPQHF
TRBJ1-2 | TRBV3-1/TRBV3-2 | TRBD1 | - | TGTGCCAGCAGCCCCTCCTCCGGACAGGCATCTGGCTATGGCTACACCTTC | CASSPSSGQASGYGYTF
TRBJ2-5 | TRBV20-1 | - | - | TGCAGTGCTAGGGGGGCAGAGACCCAGTACTTC | CSARGAETQYF
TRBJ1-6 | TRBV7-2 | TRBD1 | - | TGTGCCAGCAGCCCCCGACAGGGAGGTTCACCCCTCCACTTT | CASSPRQGGSPLHF